This TCR beta chain appears in the sequencing data of a study of cytomegalovirus exposure and HLA in healthy donors. Profiled with immunoSEQ multiplex PCR; TCRdb holds only in-frame clones, not every one. The sample holds 200,000 or so clones; 84% are singletons and the top ten take under 15%. The CDR3 is 15 amino acids. Germline V gene sequence: CDR1 MNHEY, CDR2 SVGAGI. V was clipped by 2 bases and J by 6 bases, with 13 bases between them. Sequences were obtained from PBMCs. This rearrangement joins TRBV6-5 to TRBJ1-4, with D possibly being TRBD1 (6 bases). This sequence was found in a woman aged 25 to 39 in good health and CMV-seropositive. CDR3 sequence: CASSYTQGLDEKLFF. The DNA for the CDR3 is TGTGCCAGCAGTTACACACAGGGCCTCGATGAAAAACTGTTTTTT.